Below, 4 T cell receptor beta chains from the same sample are listed, as sequenced in a study of shared clonotypes between healthy human individuals. Assay used: immunoSEQ multiplex PCR; TCRdb lists only in-frame clones, some missing. The repertoire holds hundreds of thousands of clones, with approximately 75% as singletons. Sequenced: memory CD4+ T cells sorted from blood. The subset here: CD45RA-negative fraction. The receptors stem from a woman in her 30s in good health.

The chain employs TRBV28 and TRBJ2-3, with D possibly matching TRBD1 (5 bases). There are 18 residues in the CDR3. CDR1 and CDR2 from the germline V gene are MDHEN and SYDVKM. Between the trimmed V and J ends, which lost 0 bases and 1 base, there was a span of 17 bases. The CDR3 DNA sequence: TGTGCCAGCAGTTTATGGGGCCCCAGGGATCGGGGCACAGATACGCAGTATTTT. Amino acid sequence: CASSLWGPRDRGTDTQYF.

This chain connects TRBV29-1 to TRBJ1-4; D is unclear. The ends were cut back, 6 bases at V and 0 bases at J, with 8 bases in the middle. From germline, CDR1 is SQVTM and CDR2 ANQGSEA. The CDR3 totals 13 residues. CDR3 region: CSVAPTTNEKLFF. The CDR3, as DNA: TGCAGCGTGGCACCGACAACTAATGAAAAACTGTTTTTT.

This sequence joins TRBV28 and TRBJ1-4; D uncertain. V was clipped by 6 bases and J by 0 bases, with 11 bases between them. CDR1 is MDHEN, CDR2 SYDVKM, per germline. The CDR3 length is 15 residues. CDR3 nucleotides: TGTGCCAGCAGCCGCGGATCCACAACTAATGAAAAACTGTTTTTT. It is translated as CASSRGSTTNEKLFF.

The chain uses TRBV27 and TRBJ2-7; 8 positions match TRBD2. The CDR3 has 15 residues. The V gene's germline CDR1 is MNHEY and CDR2 SMNVEV (reference sequence). The junction had 6 bases not matched to a gene; V was cut back by 5 bases and J by 0 bases. CDR3 DNA: TGTGCCAGCAGTAATCAGCGGGGGCTCTCCTACGAGCAGTACTTC. This sequence encodes CASSNQRGLSYEQYF.